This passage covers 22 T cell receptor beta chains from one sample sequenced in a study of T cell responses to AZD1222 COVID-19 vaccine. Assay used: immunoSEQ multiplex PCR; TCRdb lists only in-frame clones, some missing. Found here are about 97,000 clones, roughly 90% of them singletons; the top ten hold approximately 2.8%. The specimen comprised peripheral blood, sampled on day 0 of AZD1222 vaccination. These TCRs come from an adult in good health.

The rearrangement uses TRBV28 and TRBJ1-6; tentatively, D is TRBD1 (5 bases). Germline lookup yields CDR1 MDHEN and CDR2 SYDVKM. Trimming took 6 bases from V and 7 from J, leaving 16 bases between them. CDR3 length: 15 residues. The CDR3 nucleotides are TGTGCCAGCAGCCCTGGGGGGGGAGGGAATTCACCCCTCCACTTT. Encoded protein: CASSPGGGGNSPLHF. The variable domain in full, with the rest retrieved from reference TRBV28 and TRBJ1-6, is DVKVTQSSRYLVKRTGEKVFLECVQDMDHENMFWYRQDPGLGLRLIYFSYDVKMKEKGDIPEGYSVSREKKERFSLILESASTNQTSMYLCASSPGGGGNSPLHFGNGTRLTVT.

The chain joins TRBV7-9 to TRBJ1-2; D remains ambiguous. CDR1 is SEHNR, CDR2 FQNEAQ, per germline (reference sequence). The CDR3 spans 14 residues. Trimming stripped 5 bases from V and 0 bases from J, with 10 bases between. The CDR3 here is CASSPSWTNYGYTF. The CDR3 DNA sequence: TGTGCCAGCAGCCCCTCGTGGACTAACTATGGCTACACCTTC.

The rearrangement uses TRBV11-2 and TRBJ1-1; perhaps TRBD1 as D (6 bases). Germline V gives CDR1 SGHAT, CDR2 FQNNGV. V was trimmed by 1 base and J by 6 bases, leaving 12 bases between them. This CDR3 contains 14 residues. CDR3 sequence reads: CASSLVRGGAEAFF. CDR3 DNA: TGTGCCAGCAGCTTAGTGAGAGGGGGAGCTGAAGCTTTCTTT. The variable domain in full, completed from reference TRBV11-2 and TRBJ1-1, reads EAGVAQSPRYKIIEKRQSVAFWCNPISGHATLYWYQQILGQGPKLLIQFQNNGVVDDSQLPKDRFSAERLKGVDSTLKIQPAKLEDSAVYLCASSLVRGGAEAFFGQGTRLTVV.

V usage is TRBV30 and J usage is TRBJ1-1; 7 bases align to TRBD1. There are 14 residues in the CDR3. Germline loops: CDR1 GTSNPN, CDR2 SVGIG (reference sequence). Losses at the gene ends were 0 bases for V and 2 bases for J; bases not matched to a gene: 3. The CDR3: CAWSVGGPNTEAFF. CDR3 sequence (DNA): TGTGCCTGGAGTGTAGGGGGCCCCAACACTGAAGCTTTCTTT.

Here the CDR3 DNA reads TGTGCCAGCACCGATCCGGGACTAGCGGGGACTAGCACAGATACGCAGTATTTT. Its translation: CASTDPGLAGTSTDTQYF. The V call is TRBV7-9, the J call TRBJ2-3; 13 bases are shared with TRBD2. The germline V gene encodes CDR1 SEHNR and CDR2 FQNEAQ (reference sequence). With 7 bases clipped from V and 0 bases from J, the junction kept 10 bases outside the gene matches. The CDR3 is 18 residues long.

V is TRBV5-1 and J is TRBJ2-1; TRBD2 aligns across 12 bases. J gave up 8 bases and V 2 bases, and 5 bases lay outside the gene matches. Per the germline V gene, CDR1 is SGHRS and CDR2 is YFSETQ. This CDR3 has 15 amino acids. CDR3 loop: CASSFLAGGPDEQFF. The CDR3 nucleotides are TGCGCCAGCAGCTTTCTAGCGGGGGGGCCCGATGAGCAGTTCTTC.

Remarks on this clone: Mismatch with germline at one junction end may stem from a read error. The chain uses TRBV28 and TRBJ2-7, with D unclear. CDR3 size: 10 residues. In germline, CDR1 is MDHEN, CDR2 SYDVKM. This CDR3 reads CASSSGPVEF. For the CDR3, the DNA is TGTGCCAGCAGTTCCGGACCCGTAGAGTTC.

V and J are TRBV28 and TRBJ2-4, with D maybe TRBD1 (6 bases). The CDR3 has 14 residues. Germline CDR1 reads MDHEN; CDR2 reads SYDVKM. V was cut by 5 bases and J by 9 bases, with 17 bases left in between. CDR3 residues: CASSIPGVTSIQYF. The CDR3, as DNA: TGTGCCAGCAGTATCCCAGGGGTAACTAGCATTCAGTACTTC. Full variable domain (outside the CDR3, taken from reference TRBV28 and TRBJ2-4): DVKVTQSSRYLVKRTGEKVFLECVQDMDHENMFWYRQDPGLGLRLIYFSYDVKMKEKGDIPEGYSVSREKKERFSLILESASTNQTSMYLCASSIPGVTSIQYFGAGTRLSVL.

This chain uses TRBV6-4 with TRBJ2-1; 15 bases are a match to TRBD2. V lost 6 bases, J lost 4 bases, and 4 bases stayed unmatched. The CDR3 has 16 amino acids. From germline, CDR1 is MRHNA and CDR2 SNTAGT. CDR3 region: CASSDGLAGGYNEQFF. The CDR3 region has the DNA TGTGCCAGCAGCGACGGACTAGCGGGGGGGTACAATGAGCAGTTCTTC.

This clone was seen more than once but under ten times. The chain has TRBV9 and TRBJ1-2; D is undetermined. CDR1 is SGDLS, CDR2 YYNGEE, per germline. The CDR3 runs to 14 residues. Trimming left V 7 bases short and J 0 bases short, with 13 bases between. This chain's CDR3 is CASGRSGSNYGYTF. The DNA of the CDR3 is TGTGCCAGCGGGCGATCGGGATCTAACTATGGCTACACCTTC.

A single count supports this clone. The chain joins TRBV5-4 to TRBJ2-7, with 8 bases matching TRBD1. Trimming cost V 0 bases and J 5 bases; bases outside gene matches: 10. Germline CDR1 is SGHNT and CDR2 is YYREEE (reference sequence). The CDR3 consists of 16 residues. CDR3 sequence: CASSLAGQGRMNEQYF. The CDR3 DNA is TGTGCCAGCAGCTTGGCAGGACAGGGACGGATGAACGAGCAGTACTTC.

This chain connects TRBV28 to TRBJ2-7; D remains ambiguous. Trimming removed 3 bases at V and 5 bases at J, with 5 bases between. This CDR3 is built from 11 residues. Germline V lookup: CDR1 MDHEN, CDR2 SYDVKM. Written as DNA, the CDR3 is TGTGCCAGCAGTTTTAAGAACGAGCAGTACTTC. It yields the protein CASSFKNEQYF.

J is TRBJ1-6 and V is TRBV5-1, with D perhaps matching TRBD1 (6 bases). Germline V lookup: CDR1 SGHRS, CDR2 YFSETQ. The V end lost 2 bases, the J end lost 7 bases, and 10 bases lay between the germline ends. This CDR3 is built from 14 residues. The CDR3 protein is CASSFTGTNSPLHF. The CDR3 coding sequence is TGCGCCAGCAGCTTCACAGGGACCAATTCACCCCTCCACTTT. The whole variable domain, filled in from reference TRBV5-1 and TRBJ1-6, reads KAGVTQTPRYLIKTRGQQVTLSCSPISGHRSVSWYQQTPGQGLQFLFEYFSETQRNKGNFPGRFSGRQFSNSRSEMNVSTLELGDSALYLCASSFTGTNSPLHFGNGTRLTVT.

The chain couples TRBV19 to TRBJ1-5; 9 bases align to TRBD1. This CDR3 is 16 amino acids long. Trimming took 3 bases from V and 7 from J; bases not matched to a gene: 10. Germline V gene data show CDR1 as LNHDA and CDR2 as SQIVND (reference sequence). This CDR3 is CASSIFGTGNGQPQHF. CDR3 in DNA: TGTGCCAGTAGTATTTTCGGGACAGGGAATGGGCAGCCCCAGCATTTT. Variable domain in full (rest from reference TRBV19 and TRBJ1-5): DGGITQSPKYLFRKEGQNVTLSCEQNLNHDAMYWYRQDPGQGLRLIYYSQIVNDFQKGDIAEGYSVSREKKESFPLTVTSAQKNPTAFYLCASSIFGTGNGQPQHFGDGTRLSIL.

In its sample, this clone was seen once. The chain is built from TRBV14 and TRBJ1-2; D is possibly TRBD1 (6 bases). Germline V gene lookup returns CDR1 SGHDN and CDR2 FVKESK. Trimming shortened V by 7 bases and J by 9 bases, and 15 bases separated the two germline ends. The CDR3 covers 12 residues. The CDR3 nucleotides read TGTGCCAGCAATCTAGCCAGGGGAAGCTACACCTTC. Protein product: CASNLARGSYTF.

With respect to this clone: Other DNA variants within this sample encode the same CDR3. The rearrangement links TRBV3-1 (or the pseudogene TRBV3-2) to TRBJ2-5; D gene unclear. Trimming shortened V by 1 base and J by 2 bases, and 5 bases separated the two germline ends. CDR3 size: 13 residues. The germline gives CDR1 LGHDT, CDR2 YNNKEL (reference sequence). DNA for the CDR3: TGTGCCAGCAGCCAAGCGGGTCAAGAGACCCAGTACTTC. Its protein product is CASSQAGQETQYF.

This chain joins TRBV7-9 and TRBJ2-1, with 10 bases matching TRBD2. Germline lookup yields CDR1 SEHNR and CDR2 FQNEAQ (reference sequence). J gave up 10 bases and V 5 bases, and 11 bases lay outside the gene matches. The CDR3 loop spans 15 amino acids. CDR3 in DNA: TGTGCCAGCAGCCCCAAAGAGCGGGGGGGCCGCGAGCAGTTCTTC. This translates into CASSPKERGGREQFF. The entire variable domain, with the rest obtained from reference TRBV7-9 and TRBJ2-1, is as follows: DTGVSQNPRHKITKRGQNVTFRCDPISEHNRLYWYRQTLGQGPEFLTYFQNEAQLEKSRLLSDRFSAERPKGSFSTLEIQRTEQGDSAMYLCASSPKERGGREQFFGPGTRLTVL.

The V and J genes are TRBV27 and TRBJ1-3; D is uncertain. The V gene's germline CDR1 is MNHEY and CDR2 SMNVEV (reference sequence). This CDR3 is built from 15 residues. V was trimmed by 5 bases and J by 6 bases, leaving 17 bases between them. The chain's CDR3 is CASSPYKDPTNTIYF. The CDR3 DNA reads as TGTGCCAGCAGTCCCTACAAGGATCCGACAAACACCATATATTTT.

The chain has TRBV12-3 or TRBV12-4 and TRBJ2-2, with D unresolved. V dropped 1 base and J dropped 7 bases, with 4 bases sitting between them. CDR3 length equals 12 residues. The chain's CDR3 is CASSLGVGELFF. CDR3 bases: TGTGCCAGCAGTTTAGGGGTCGGGGAGCTGTTTTTT.

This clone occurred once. CDR3 coding DNA: TGTGCCAGCAGCGTATCAGAAGGCGGGGGGACGATCTGGGGAGATACGCAGTATTTT. The encoded protein is CASSVSEGGGTIWGDTQYF. The V call is TRBV9, the J call TRBJ2-3, with TRBD2 identical over 8 bases. Trimming removed 1 base from V and 5 bases from J; junction bases left unmatched: 18. CDR3 length equals 19 residues. Germline V gene lookup returns CDR1 SGDLS and CDR2 YYNGEE.

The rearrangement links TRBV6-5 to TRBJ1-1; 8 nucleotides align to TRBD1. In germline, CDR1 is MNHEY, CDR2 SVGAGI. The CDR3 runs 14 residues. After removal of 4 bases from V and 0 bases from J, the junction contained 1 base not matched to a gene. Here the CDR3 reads CASSSGGLNTEAFF. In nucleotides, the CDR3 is TGTGCCAGCAGTTCAGGGGGCTTGAACACTGAAGCTTTCTTT.

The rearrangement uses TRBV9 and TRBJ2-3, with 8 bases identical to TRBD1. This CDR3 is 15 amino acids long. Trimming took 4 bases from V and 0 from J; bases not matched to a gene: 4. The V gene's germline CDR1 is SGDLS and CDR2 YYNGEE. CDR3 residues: CASSFGQGSTDTQYF. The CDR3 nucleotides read TGTGCCAGCAGCTTCGGACAGGGAAGCACAGATACGCAGTATTTT.